These 4 T cell receptor beta chains were all obtained from the same sample, sequenced in a study of blood T cell repertoires in COVID-19. The assay was immunoSEQ multiplex PCR, and TCRdb's table has in-frame clones only and misses some. The sample lists 150,000 to 200,000 clones, approximately 87% occurring once. Sequencing was performed on peripheral blood. All receptors come from a woman aged 55-69 years with COVID-19, enrolled during active disease.

The gene calls are TRBV4-2 and TRBJ2-1; no definite D call. The length of the CDR3 is 15 residues. CDR1 and CDR2 from the germline V gene are LGHNA and YNFKEQ. Trimming removed 0 bases from V and 4 bases from J, with 10 bases in between. The CDR3 spells CASSQESGYYNEQFF. The CDR3 DNA sequence: TGTGCCAGCAGCCAAGAGTCAGGATATTACAATGAGCAGTTCTTC.

V gene TRBV28 combines with J gene TRBJ1-5; 7 bases line up with TRBD1. V lost 5 bases and J lost 0; bases outside the gene matches: 7. This CDR3 comprises 16 residues. Germline values: CDR1 MDHEN, CDR2 SYDVKM. CDR3 bases: TGTGCCAGCAGTCCTCCGGGACAGACTAGCAATCAGCCCCAGCATTTT. Protein sequence: CASSPPGQTSNQPQHF.

V is TRBV10-3 and J is TRBJ2-7; perhaps TRBD1 as D (6 bases). The V end lost 5 bases, the J end lost 2 bases, and 19 bases lay between the germline ends. This CDR3 region has 16 residues. Germline assignment: CDR1 ENHRY and CDR2 SYGVKD. DNA of the CDR3: TGTGCCATCAGTACGGGCTACAGGGACGTGACCTACGAGCAGTACTTC. Protein: CAISTGYRDVTYEQYF.

V is TRBV19 and J is TRBJ1-1; the D gene is possibly TRBD1 (6 bases). The CDR3 length is 14 residues. The V gene lost 8 bases and the J gene lost 4 bases, with 17 bases spanning the gap. Germline V CDR1 and CDR2: LNHDA, SQIVND (reference sequence). The CDR3, as DNA: TGTGCCAGTGGGACCCTCGCCAGGGGCACTGAAGCTTTCTTT. Residues: CASGTLARGTEAFF.